What follows describes a single TCR beta chain. Its antigen is unidentified. The sample comes from a study of cytomegalovirus exposure and HLA in healthy donors. Study-level points and caveats: TCR beta chains numbering more than 150 were designated cytomegalovirus-associated. The authors later found most CMV-associated TCR beta chains appeared HLA-restricted. Indistinguishable V segments, including TRBV6-2 and TRBV6-3, were excluded.

The PCR was carried out with 60 Vbeta primers and 13 Jbeta primers. Original methodology: An analysis that came later counted 60 million to 80 million unique TCR beta chains, around 12 million shared. The assay was immunoSEQ multiplex PCR, and TCRdb's table has in-frame clones only and misses some. D and trimming were read from the DNA, whereas the V and J calls and clone size are those reported in that table. The repertoire has 220,000 or so clones, 75% of them found once; the top ten carry 1.8%. Trimming pared 8 bases from V and 0 bases from J, leaving 11 bases between. CDR3 size: 14 residues. CDR1 MNHEY and CDR2 SVGAGI come from the germline V gene.

This chain uses TRBV6-5 with TRBJ1-5, with D maybe TRBD1 (5 bases). This clonotype was sampled from a woman in her 30s in good health and CMV-seronegative. What was sequenced was PBMCs. CDR3 in amino acids: CASSSGDSNQPQHF. The CDR3 DNA reads as TGTGCCAGCTCCTCGGGGGATAGCAATCAGCCCCAGCATTTT.